One sample yielded the 13 T cell receptor beta chains listed below, sequenced in a study of blood T cells in healthy people across ages. The second PCR ran roughly 6 to 12 cycles with a sample-barcoded 5' primer and J-beta primers. TCRdb re-called the 5' RACE reads through MiXCR, storing one row per CDR3 protein. The sample includes about 780,000 distinct CDR3 sequences, 60% to 80% of them seen just once. The source material was blood. These receptors all come from a man aged 25 to 45 in good health.

The rearrangement links TRBV7-2 to TRBJ1-4; D might be TRBD1 (5 bases). V lost 2 bases to trimming and J lost 7 bases, with 11 bases between them. This CDR3 contains 14 residues. Germline CDR1 reads SGHTA; CDR2 reads FQGNSA. CDR3 region: CASSLMQGTEKLFF. As DNA, the CDR3 is TGTGCCAGCAGCTTAATGCAGGGAACTGAAAAACTGTTTTTT.

The V and J genes are TRBV4-2 and TRBJ2-1; 10 nucleotides match TRBD2. CDR3 size: 17 residues. The germline CDR1 and CDR2 sequences are LGHNA and YNFKEQ. The V segment lost 2 bases and the J segment 8 bases; nucleotides outside the gene matches: 12. The CDR3 DNA reads as TGTGCCAGCAGCCAAACATCGGGACTAGCGCTTAAGGATGAGCAGTTCTTC. Amino acids: CASSQTSGLALKDEQFF.

CDR3 in amino acids: CASSQEGADQFF. For the CDR3, the DNA is TGCGCCAGCAGCCAAGAAGGAGCGGACCAGTTCTTC. J is TRBJ2-1 and V is TRBV4-3; tentative D call: TRBD2 (5 bases). Germline assignment: CDR1 LGHNA and CDR2 YSLEER. Trimming took 0 bases from V and 13 from J, leaving 10 bases between them. The CDR3 is 12 amino acids.

The chain couples TRBV13 to TRBJ2-5, with D unclear. Germline V gene sequence: CDR1 PRHDT, CDR2 FYEKMQ (reference sequence). The CDR3 spans 16 residues. The germline V and J ends were trimmed by 5 bases and 1 base, with 17 bases remaining between them. CDR3 bases: TGTGCCAGCAGCCCCGGCAAAGGATCTATCCAAGAGACCCAGTACTTC. Translating it yields CASSPGKGSIQETQYF.

This clonotype was seen a handful of times. This chain joins TRBV7-6 and TRBJ2-6, with 8 bases lining up with TRBD1. There are 21 residues in the CDR3. CDR1 SGHVS and CDR2 FNYEAQ come from the germline V gene. J lost 0 bases, V lost 3 bases, and 16 bases had no gene match. CDR3 in amino acids: CASSFRLGQGALSSGANVLTF. The CDR3 DNA reads as TGTGCCAGCAGCTTTCGTTTGGGGCAGGGGGCCCTCAGCTCTGGGGCCAACGTCCTGACTTTC. Full variable domain (rest looked up from reference TRBV7-6 and TRBJ2-6): GAGVSQSPRYKVTKRGQDVALRCDPISGHVSLYWYRQALGQGPEFLTYFNYEAQQDKSGLPNDRFSAERPEGSISTLTIQRTEQRDSAMYRCASSFRLGQGALSSGANVLTFGAGSRLTVL.

This clonotype was seen just once. J is TRBJ2-5 and V is TRBV28; 8 bases match TRBD2. The end of the DNA is better explained by TRBJ2-7, so the J call may be wrong. Germline V gene lookup returns CDR1 MDHEN and CDR2 SYDVKM. CDR3 size: 15 residues. Here the CDR3 DNA reads TGTGCCAGCACTTCGAAGGTAGCGGGAACTTACGAGCAGTACTTC. It encodes CASTSKVAGTYEQYF.

The J gene is TRBJ1-4, the V gene TRBV28; tentatively, D is TRBD1 (6 bases). The CDR3 is made up of 15 amino acids. CDR1 is MDHEN and CDR2 is SYDVKM in the germline V gene. With 5 bases removed from V and 8 bases from J, the gap between germline ends came to 18 bases. This CDR3 is CASSPAGAEGEKLFF. The DNA of the CDR3 is TGTGCCAGCAGTCCAGCGGGGGCAGAAGGGGAAAAACTGTTTTTT.

The J gene is TRBJ1-6, the V gene TRBV15; D perhaps matches TRBD1 (5 bases). The CDR3 is 14 amino acids. Germline V CDR1 and CDR2: LNHNV, YYDKDF (reference sequence). V lost 1 base and J 9 bases, leaving 10 bases between the germline ends. In nucleotides, the CDR3 is TGTGCCACCAGCAGAGTTTCAGGGAGTTCACCCCTCCACTTT. This sequence encodes CATSRVSGSSPLHF.

The chain combines TRBV6-2 or TRBV6-3 with TRBJ2-1, with D perhaps TRBD2 (6 bases). Looked up from germline, CDR1 is MNHEY and CDR2 is SVGEGT. The CDR3 is made up of 15 amino acids. Trimming removed 5 bases at V and 4 bases at J, with 15 bases between. CDR3 DNA: TGTGCCAGCAGTAAAACTGGCGGGGATTACAATGAGCAGTTCTTC. Translation gives CASSKTGGDYNEQFF.

This chain uses TRBV20-1 with TRBJ2-3; 10 bases match TRBD2. The CDR3 has 16 amino acids. The J segment lost 3 bases and the V segment lost 5 bases, leaving 11 bases of the junction unmatched. Germline V lookup: CDR1 DFQATT, CDR2 SNEGSKA (reference sequence). The CDR3 reads CSASPESGGVTDTQYF. The DNA for the CDR3 is TGCAGTGCTTCACCGGAAAGCGGGGGGGTGACAGATACGCAGTATTTT.

The genes are TRBV11-2 and TRBJ2-7; 7 bases align to TRBD1. The DNA end is a closer match to TRBJ2-5, so the J assignment may be wrong. The germline CDR1 and CDR2 sequences are SGHAT and FQNNGV. This CDR3 contains 15 residues. CDR3 sequence reads: CASSLSPGGFETQYF. CDR3 in DNA: TGTGCCAGCAGCTTAAGTCCAGGGGGATTTGAGACCCAGTACTTC.

A word on this clonotype: The junction differs from germline at one of its ends, possibly a read error. V is TRBV7-8 and J is TRBJ1-5; D is possibly TRBD1 (5 bases). This CDR3 is 18 amino acids long. Germline assignment: CDR1 SGHVS and CDR2 FQNEAQ. In DNA, the CDR3 is TGTGCCAGCAGCCCCGGGGGGAGAAGGGAAAGTGTCAATCAGCCTCAGCATTTT. Residues: CASSPGGRRESVNQPQHF. Full variable domain (outside the CDR3, taken from reference TRBV7-8 and TRBJ1-5): GAGVSQSPRYKVAKRGQDVALRCDPISGHVSLFWYQQALGQGPEFLTYFQNEAQLDKSGLPSDRFFAERPEGSVSTLKIQRTQQEDSAVYLCASSPGGRRESVNQPQHFGDGTRLSIL.

This clonotype was observed a few times. The rearrangement links TRBV7-2 to TRBJ2-3; tentative D call: TRBD2 (6 bases). This CDR3 is 13 amino acids long. In germline, CDR1 is SGHTA, CDR2 FQGNSA. Trimming pared 5 bases from V and 7 bases from J, leaving 13 bases between. The CDR3 sequence is CASSLPTRYTQYF. The CDR3 bases are TGTGCCAGCAGCCTACCGACTAGATATACGCAGTATTTT.